This T cell receptor beta chain was sequenced for a study of T cell changes during pregnancy in multiple sclerosis. Sequencing used immunoSEQ multiplex PCR; TCRdb keeps in-frame clones, though not all of them. The table lists 65,000 to 70,000 clones, approximately 91% of them singletons, with about 2.5% in the top ten. V was pared by 7 bases and J by 0 bases, with 7 bases of the junction left unmatched. This CDR3 comprises 16 residues. Germline assignment: CDR1 SQVTM and CDR2 ANQGSEA. The material sequenced was peripheral blood, taken in the first trimester of pregnancy. This chain uses TRBV29-1 with TRBJ2-6, with TRBD1 identical over 9 bases. The TCR comes from a female donor with multiple sclerosis, enrolled in a pregnancy study. CDR3 sequence reads: CSGGDRDSSGANVLTF. The DNA for the CDR3 is TGCAGCGGTGGGGACAGGGACTCCTCTGGGGCCAACGTCCTGACTTTC.